Listed below are T cell receptor beta chains from one sample, sequenced in a study of blood T cells in healthy people across ages. TCRdb redid the calling of the 5' RACE reads with MiXCR, one entry per CDR3 protein. The sample includes 750,000 to 950,000 distinct CDR3 sequences, 50% to 65% of them seen just once. The sample was blood. The receptors come from a man aged 80 or over in good health. Each CDR3 is given with its conserved first and last residue. The D gene is left open where the match is weak. The size of a clone is reported for some rows only, either as once, few or many, or as a class for expanded clones.

>TRBJ2-1|15|TRBV6-5|TRBD2|-
CASSPDGLAGGKQFF
TGTGCCAGCAGTCCCGATGGACTAGCGGGAGGGAAGCAGTTCTTC
>TRBJ2-7|15|TRBV15|-|once
CATSKTPGGGYEQYF
TGTGCCACCAGCAAAACACCCGGAGGGGGCTACGAGCAGTACTTC
>TRBJ2-3|15|TRBV6-1|-|-
CASRKDGTSEDTQYF
TGTGCCAGCAGGAAAGACGGGACTTCCGAAGATACGCAGTATTTT
>TRBJ2-1|15|TRBV6-1|-|-
CASSEGASSYNEQFF
TGTGCCAGCAGTGAGGGCGCTAGCTCCTACAATGAGCAGTTCTTC
>TRBJ2-3|11|TRBV21-1|-|few
CASNSADTQYF
TGTGCCAGCAATTCGGCAGATACGCAGTATTTT
>TRBJ2-1|14|TRBV20-1|-|once
CSVSRRWGNDEQFF
TGCAGTGTGAGCAGGAGGTGGGGCAATGATGAGCAGTTCTTC
>TRBJ1-3|16|TRBV6-5|TRBD1|-
CASRYSGQGSGNTIYF
TGTGCCAGCAGATACTCCGGACAGGGGTCTGGAAACACCATATATTTT
>TRBJ2-6|15|TRBV29-1|-|-
CSVAGRGSGANVLTF
TGCAGCGTCGCTGGTAGGGGCTCTGGGGCCAACGTCCTGACTTTC
>TRBJ2-5|16|TRBV12-3/TRBV12-4|-|-
CASSLGGGISLGTQYF
TGTGCCAGCAGTTTAGGAGGGGGGATTTCACTTGGGACCCAGTACTTC
>TRBJ2-1|17|TRBV19|TRBD2|-
CASSITSGGATYNEQFF
TGTGCCAGTAGTATAACTAGCGGGGGTGCAACCTACAATGAGCAGTTCTTC
>TRBJ1-1|13|TRBV27|-|-
CASSVIRGTEAFF
TGTGCCAGCAGTGTCATTCGGGGCACTGAAGCTTTCTTT
>TRBJ2-5|15|TRBV7-2|-|few
CASSLYGGTQETQYF
TGTGCCAGCAGCTTATACGGCGGAACCCAAGAGACCCAGTACTTC
>TRBJ2-1|16|TRBV27|TRBD2|-
CASSLSGLAAHNEQFF
TGTGCCAGCAGTTTATCCGGACTAGCGGCCCACAATGAGCAGTTCTTC
>TRBJ2-1|14|TRBV20-1|TRBD2|-
CSARALAGYNEQFF
TGCAGTGCTAGGGCGCTAGCGGGCTACAATGAGCAGTTCTTC
>TRBJ2-7|13|TRBV10-3|-|-
CAISEGQNYEQYF
TGTGCCATCAGTGAGGGACAGAACTACGAGCAGTACTTC
>TRBJ2-2|15|TRBV29-1|TRBD1|-
CSALYRGIGTGELFF
TGCAGCGCTCTATACAGGGGCATCGGCACCGGGGAGCTGTTTTTT
>TRBJ2-1|14|TRBV10-3|TRBD2|-
CAISGLAGSGEQFF
TGTGCCATCAGTGGACTAGCGGGGTCGGGTGAGCAGTTCTTC
>TRBJ2-5|13|TRBV5-1|-|-
CASSLAPFETQYF
TGCGCCAGCAGCTTGGCGCCCTTCGAGACCCAGTACTTC
>TRBJ2-5|15|TRBV20-1|TRBD2|few
CSASTSSGSGETQYF
TGCAGTGCTAGTACAAGCAGCGGGAGCGGGGAGACCCAGTACTTC
>TRBJ2-5|16|TRBV6-5|-|-
CASSSQGPVWEETQYF
TGTGCCAGCAGTTCTCAGGGTCCGGTGTGGGAAGAGACCCAGTACTTC
>TRBJ2-4|17|TRBV12-3/TRBV12-4|TRBD1|-
CASSPSDRTLAKNIQYF
TGTGCCAGCAGTCCCTCGGACAGGACCCTAGCCAAAAACATTCAGTACTTC
>TRBJ1-1|15|TRBV5-1|-|-
CASSWVPGRDTEAFF
TGCGCCAGCAGCTGGGTACCGGGTCGGGACACTGAAGCTTTCTTT
>TRBJ2-1|11|TRBV12-3/TRBV12-4|-|-
CASTQGHEQFF
TGTGCCAGCACCCAAGGCCATGAGCAGTTCTTC
>TRBJ2-5|16|TRBV7-8|TRBD2|-
CASSLLPTSFINEQYF
TGTGCCAGCAGCTTACTTCCGACTAGCTTTATCAATGAGCAGTACTTC
>TRBJ1-1|14|TRBV4-2|-|-
CASSPMAGGTEAFF
TGTGCCAGCAGCCCGATGGCGGGGGGAACTGAAGCTTTCTTT
>TRBJ2-2|18|TRBV27|-|-
CASSRPAGSGFNTGELFF
TGTGCCAGCAGCCGCCCGGCCGGGTCAGGATTCAACACCGGGGAGCTGTTTTTT
>TRBJ1-4|14|TRBV13|-|-
CASRRGGTNEKLFF
TGTGCCAGCCGAAGAGGGGGGACTAATGAAAAACTGTTTTTT
>TRBJ1-4|15|TRBV12-3/TRBV12-4|-|-
CASTLGGTTNEKLFF
TGTGCCAGCACCTTGGGCGGGACAACTAATGAAAAACTGTTTTTT
>TRBJ2-5|12|TRBV20-1|-|-
CSARGEGETQYF
TGCAGTGCTAGAGGAGAGGGGGAGACCCAGTACTTC
>TRBJ1-5|15|TRBV20-1|TRBD1|few
CSATGQGSRNQPQHF
TGCAGTGCTACGGGACAGGGGAGTCGCAATCAGCCCCAGCATTTT
>TRBJ2-5|13|TRBV29-1|-|-
CSVEATLKETQYF
TGCAGCGTTGAAGCGACTCTTAAAGAGACCCAGTACTTC
>TRBJ2-7|13|TRBV18|-|-
CASSPTAEDEQYF
TGTGCCAGCTCACCAACGGCAGAAGACGAGCAGTACTTC
>TRBJ2-2|18|TRBV24-1|-|-
CATSDRGRGRVNTGELFF
TGTGCCACCAGTGACCGCGGCCGGGGACGGGTTAACACCGGGGAGCTGTTTTTT
>TRBJ1-5|20|TRBV5-1|TRBD1|-
CASSLISPGQGATPIQPQHF
TGCGCCAGCAGCCTGATATCTCCGGGACAGGGGGCAACGCCTATCCAGCCCCAGCATTTT
>TRBJ2-2|16|TRBV7-8|-|-
CASSPQAGTNTGELFF
TGTGCCAGCAGCCCACAGGCGGGAACAAACACCGGGGAGCTGTTTTTT
>TRBJ2-1|18|TRBV27|-|-
CASSLARTGQESYNEQFF
TGTGCCAGCAGTTTAGCGCGAACAGGGCAGGAGTCCTACAATGAGCAGTTCTTC
>TRBJ1-1|14|TRBV7-9|-|-
CASSSGARDAEAFF
TGTGCCAGCAGCTCCGGGGCAAGGGACGCTGAAGCTTTCTTT
>TRBJ2-1|17|TRBV5-6|-|few
CASSRPRSAVLGNEQFF
TGTGCCAGCAGCCGGCCGCGGTCCGCGGTGTTAGGCAATGAGCAGTTCTTC
>TRBJ2-7|12|TRBV20-1|-|-
CSARARTYEQYF
TGCAGTGCTAGAGCCAGGACCTACGAGCAGTACTTC
>TRBJ1-1|14|TRBV3-1|-|-
CASSQDWVSTEAFF
TGTGCCAGCAGCCAAGATTGGGTCAGCACTGAAGCTTTCTTT
>TRBJ2-1|18|TRBV24-1|TRBD2|once
CATSDATLSGAGYNEQFF
TGTGCCACCAGTGACGCCACCCTTAGCGGGGCTGGCTACAATGAGCAGTTCTTC
>TRBJ1-5|16|TRBV4-2|-|-
CASSQRPGRDNQPQHF
TGTGCCAGCAGCCAGCGACCAGGACGGGACAATCAGCCCCAGCATTTT
>TRBJ1-4|16|TRBV25-1|TRBD1|-
CASSERQGAPNEKLFF
TGTGCCAGCAGTGAACGACAGGGGGCACCTAATGAAAAACTGTTTTTT
>TRBJ1-2|16|TRBV12-3/TRBV12-4|-|once
CASSPLTVPSGYGYTF
TGTGCCAGCAGTCCCCTGACAGTGCCCTCCGGCTATGGCTACACCTTC
>TRBJ2-7|13|TRBV28|-|once
CASSVTAGYEQYF
TGTGCCAGCAGTGTGACAGCGGGCTACGAGCAGTACTTC
>TRBJ2-7|19|TRBV4-1|TRBD2|-
CASSPSGTSPPLKTSEQYF
TGCGCCAGCAGCCCCTCCGGGACTAGCCCCCCCCTGAAGACCTCCGAGCAGTACTTC
>TRBJ2-7|13|TRBV27|-|-
CASSYAPGIEQYF
TGTGCCAGCAGTTATGCCCCGGGTATCGAGCAGTACTTC
>TRBJ2-1|15|TRBV29-1|TRBD1|-
CSVAKGQGNRNEQFF
TGCAGCGTTGCGAAGGGACAGGGAAATCGCAATGAGCAGTTCTTC
>TRBJ1-2|13|TRBV5-1|-|few
CASSFDSIYGYTF
TGCGCCAGCAGCTTTGACAGCATCTATGGCTACACCTTC
>TRBJ2-5|15|TRBV9|-|-
CASSVNVGSQETQYF
TGTGCCAGCAGCGTAAACGTGGGAAGTCAAGAGACCCAGTACTTC
>TRBJ2-1|18|TRBV10-3|-|-
CAISVTARGPPSQETQFF
TGTGCCATCAGTGTGACAGCCCGGGGCCCCCCTTCTCAAGAGACCCAGTTCTTC
>TRBJ2-6|15|TRBV12-3/TRBV12-4|-|once
CASSLGGAGAIVLTF
TGTGCCAGCAGTTTAGGGGGAGCTGGGGCCATCGTCCTGACTTTC
>TRBJ2-7|14|TRBV27|TRBD2|few
CATVRTSGSYEQYF
TGTGCCACCGTGAGGACTAGCGGGAGTTACGAGCAGTACTTC